This T cell receptor (beta chain) was documented in a study of shared clonotypes between healthy human individuals. V lost 3 bases, J lost 4 bases, and 32 bases lay in between. The CDR3 is 21 amino acids. CDR1 ENHRY and CDR2 SYGVKD come from the germline V gene. Profiled with immunoSEQ multiplex PCR; TCRdb holds only in-frame clones, not every one. The table has fewer than 700,000 clones, about 95% seen once. Turning to this clone: Its antigen is as yet unknown.

Findings and caveats of the study: Sampling covered blood only; tissue repertoires likely differ. Having only a few donors restricted how much genetic and exposure-history diversity was captured. Against clonotypes common to all four donors, non-shared ones had lower generation probabilities.

CD45RO-negative, CCR7-selected cells formed the naive CD8 fraction, which excluded terminally differentiated effector memory CD45RA+ cells. The sequence came from a woman aged 25 to 39 in good health. The rearrangement uses TRBV10-3 and TRBJ2-3, with a tentative D call TRBD1 (6 bases). Input material: naive CD8+ T cells sorted from blood. The CDR3 is CAISERDRLPTSLEGADTQYF. DNA for the CDR3: TGTGCCATCAGTGAACGAGACAGGCTACCGACCAGCCTAGAGGGAGCAGATACGCAGTATTTT.